The T cell receptor beta chain described here comes from a study of early T cells in non-severe SARS-CoV-2 infection. This clonotype has just a few counts. Unique molecular identifiers tagged individual cDNA molecules. TCRdb itself ran the 5' RACE reads through MiXCR, one entry per CDR3 protein. In the table there are 25,000 to 30,000 distinct CDR3 sequences, 4% to 5.5% of which are singletons. Deletions cut 5 bases from V and 3 bases from J, with 11 bases between. This CDR3 has 14 residues. This receptor was taken from an adult who was a healthcare worker with PCR-confirmed SARS-CoV-2 infection or an uninfected control (not recorded which). The rearrangement links TRBV12-3 or TRBV12-4 to TRBJ1-5; maybe TRBD1 (6 bases). Sequencing used whole blood. DNA for the CDR3: TGTGCCAGCAGTCGCGGACAGCCCAATCAGCCCCAGCATTTT. Its translation is CASSRGQPNQPQHF.